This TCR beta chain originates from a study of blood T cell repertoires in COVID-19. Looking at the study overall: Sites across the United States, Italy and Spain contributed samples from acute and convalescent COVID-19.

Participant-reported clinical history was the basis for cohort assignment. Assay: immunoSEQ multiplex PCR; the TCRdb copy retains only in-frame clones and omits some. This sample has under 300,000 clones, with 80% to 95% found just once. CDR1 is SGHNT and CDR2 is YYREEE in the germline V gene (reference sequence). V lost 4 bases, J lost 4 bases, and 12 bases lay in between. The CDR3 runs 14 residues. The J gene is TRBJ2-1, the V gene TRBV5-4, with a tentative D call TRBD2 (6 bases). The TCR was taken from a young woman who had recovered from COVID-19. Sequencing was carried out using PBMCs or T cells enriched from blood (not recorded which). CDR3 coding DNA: TGTGCCAGCAGCCCGGAGGGCGGGTACAATGAGCAGTTCTTC. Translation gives CASSPEGGYNEQFF.